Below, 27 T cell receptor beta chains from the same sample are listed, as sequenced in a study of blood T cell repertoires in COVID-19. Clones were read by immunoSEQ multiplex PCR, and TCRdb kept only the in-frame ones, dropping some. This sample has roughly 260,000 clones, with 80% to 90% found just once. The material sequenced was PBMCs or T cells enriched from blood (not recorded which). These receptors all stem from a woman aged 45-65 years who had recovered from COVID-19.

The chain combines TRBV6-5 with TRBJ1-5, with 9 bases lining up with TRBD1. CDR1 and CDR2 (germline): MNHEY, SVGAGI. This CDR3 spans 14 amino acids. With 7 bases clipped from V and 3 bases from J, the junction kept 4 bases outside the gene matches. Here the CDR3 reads CASKYRGLNQPQHF. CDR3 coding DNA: TGTGCCAGCAAATACAGGGGGCTCAATCAGCCCCAGCATTTT.

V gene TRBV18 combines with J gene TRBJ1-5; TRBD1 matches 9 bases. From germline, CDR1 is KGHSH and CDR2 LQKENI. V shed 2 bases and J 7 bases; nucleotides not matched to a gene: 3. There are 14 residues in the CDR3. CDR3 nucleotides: TGTGCCAGCTCACCAGAAACAGGGGGCCAGCCCCAGCATTTT. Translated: CASSPETGGQPQHF.

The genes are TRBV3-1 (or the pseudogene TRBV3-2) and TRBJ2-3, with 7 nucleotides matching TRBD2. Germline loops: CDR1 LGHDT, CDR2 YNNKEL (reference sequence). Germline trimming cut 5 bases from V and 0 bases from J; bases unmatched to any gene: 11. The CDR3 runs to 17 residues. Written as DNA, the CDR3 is TGTGCCAGCAGCAAAAAGACTAGCTCCACCAGCACAGATACGCAGTATTTT. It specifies CASSKKTSSTSTDTQYF.

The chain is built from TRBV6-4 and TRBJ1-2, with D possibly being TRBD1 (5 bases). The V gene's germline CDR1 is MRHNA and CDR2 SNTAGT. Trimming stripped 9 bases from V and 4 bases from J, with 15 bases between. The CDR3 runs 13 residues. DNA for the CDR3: TGTGCCAGATCGGGGGAGGAGGGCTATGGCTACACCTTC. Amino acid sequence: CARSGEEGYGYTF.

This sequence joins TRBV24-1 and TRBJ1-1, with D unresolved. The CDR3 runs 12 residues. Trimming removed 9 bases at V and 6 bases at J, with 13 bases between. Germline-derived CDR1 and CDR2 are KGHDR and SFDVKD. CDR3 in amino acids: CATSMGRAEAFF. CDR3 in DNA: TGTGCCACCTCAATGGGGAGAGCTGAAGCTTTCTTT.

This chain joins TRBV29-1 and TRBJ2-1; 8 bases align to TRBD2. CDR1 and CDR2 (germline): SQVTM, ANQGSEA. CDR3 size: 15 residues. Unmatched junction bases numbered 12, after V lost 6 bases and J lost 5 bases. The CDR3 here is CSVTPQVSGDNEQFF. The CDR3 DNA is TGCAGCGTGACCCCCCAAGTTAGCGGGGACAATGAGCAGTTCTTC.

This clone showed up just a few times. Here the CDR3 DNA reads TGTGCCAGCAGCGTTTCTAGCGGGGACAATGAGCAGTTCTTC. Protein product: CASSVSSGDNEQFF. The gene calls are TRBV9 and TRBJ2-1, with TRBD2 matching 9 bases. CDR1 and CDR2 (germline): SGDLS, YYNGEE. The CDR3 has 14 amino acids. V lost 2 bases and J lost 5; bases outside the gene matches: 2.

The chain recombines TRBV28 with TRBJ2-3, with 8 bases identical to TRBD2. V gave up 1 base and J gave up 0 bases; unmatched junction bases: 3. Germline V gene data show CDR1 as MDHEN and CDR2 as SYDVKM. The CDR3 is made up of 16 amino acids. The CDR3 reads CASSLSLAASTDTQYF. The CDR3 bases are TGTGCCAGCAGTTTATCACTAGCGGCTAGCACAGATACGCAGTATTTT.

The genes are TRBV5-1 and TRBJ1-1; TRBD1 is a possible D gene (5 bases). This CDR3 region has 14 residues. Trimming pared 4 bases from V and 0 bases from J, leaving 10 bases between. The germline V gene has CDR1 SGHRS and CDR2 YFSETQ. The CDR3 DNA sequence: TGCGCCAGCAGCGAACAGGATATGAACACTGAAGCTTTCTTT. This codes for CASSEQDMNTEAFF.

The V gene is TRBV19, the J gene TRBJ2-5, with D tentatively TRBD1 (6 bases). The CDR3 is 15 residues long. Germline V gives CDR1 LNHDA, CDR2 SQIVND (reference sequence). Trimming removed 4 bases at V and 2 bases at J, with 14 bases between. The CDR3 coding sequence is TGTGCCAGTAGTAGGGCCGGGACACCACAAGAGACCCAGTACTTC. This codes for CASSRAGTPQETQYF.

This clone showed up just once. CDR3 nucleotide sequence: TGTGCCTGGAGTGCAGGGACTAGCCTAGCCAAAAACATTCAGTACTTC. It encodes CAWSAGTSLAKNIQYF. The gene calls are TRBV30 and TRBJ2-4; TRBD2 agrees at 9 bases. The CDR3 covers 16 residues. Losses at the gene ends were 1 base for V and 0 bases for J; bases not matched to a gene: 4. Germline CDR1 reads GTSNPN; CDR2 reads SVGIG (reference sequence).

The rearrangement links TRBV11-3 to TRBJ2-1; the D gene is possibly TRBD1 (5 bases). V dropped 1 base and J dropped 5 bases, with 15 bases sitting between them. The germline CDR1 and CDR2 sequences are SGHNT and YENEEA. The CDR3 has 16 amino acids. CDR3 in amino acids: CASSLGSWQGDNEQFF. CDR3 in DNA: TGTGCCAGCAGCTTAGGTTCTTGGCAGGGCGACAATGAGCAGTTCTTC.

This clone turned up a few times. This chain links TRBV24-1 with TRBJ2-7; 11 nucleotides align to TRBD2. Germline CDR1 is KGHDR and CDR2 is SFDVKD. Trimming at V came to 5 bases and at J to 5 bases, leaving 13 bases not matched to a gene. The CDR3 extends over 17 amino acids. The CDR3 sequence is CATSGPYSGRGPDEQYF. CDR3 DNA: TGTGCCACCAGTGGGCCCTATAGCGGGAGGGGGCCCGACGAGCAGTACTTC.

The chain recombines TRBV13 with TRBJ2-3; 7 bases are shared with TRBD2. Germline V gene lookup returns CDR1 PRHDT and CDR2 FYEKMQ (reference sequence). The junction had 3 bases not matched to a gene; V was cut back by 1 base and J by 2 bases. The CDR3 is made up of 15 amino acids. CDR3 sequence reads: CASSLAGGDTDTQYF. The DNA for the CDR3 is TGTGCCAGCAGCTTAGCGGGAGGAGACACAGATACGCAGTATTTT.

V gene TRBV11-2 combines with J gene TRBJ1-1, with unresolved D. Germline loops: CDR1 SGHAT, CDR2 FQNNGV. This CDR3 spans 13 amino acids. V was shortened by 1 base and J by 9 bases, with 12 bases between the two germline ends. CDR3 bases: TGTGCCAGCAGCTTAGCGGGAGTTTTACAAGCTTTCTTT. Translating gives CASSLAGVLQAFF.

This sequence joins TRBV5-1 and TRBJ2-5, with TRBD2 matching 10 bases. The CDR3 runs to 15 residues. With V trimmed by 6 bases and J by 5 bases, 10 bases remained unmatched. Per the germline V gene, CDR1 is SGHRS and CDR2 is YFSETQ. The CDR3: CASKRTSGFTETQYF. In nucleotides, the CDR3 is TGCGCCAGCAAGAGGACTAGCGGATTTACGGAGACCCAGTACTTC.

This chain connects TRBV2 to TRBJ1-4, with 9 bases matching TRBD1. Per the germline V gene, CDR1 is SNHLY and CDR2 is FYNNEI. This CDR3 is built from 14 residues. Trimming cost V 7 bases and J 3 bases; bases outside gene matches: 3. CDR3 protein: CASKQGAANEKLFF. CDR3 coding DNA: TGTGCCAGCAAACAGGGGGCAGCTAATGAAAAACTGTTTTTT.

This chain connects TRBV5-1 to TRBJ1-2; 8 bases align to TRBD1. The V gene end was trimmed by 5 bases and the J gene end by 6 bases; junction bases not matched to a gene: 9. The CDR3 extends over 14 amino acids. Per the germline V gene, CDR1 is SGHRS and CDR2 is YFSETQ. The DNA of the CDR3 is TGCGCCAGCAGAGAGACCGGGACAGGCGATGGCTACACCTTC. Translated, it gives CASRETGTGDGYTF.

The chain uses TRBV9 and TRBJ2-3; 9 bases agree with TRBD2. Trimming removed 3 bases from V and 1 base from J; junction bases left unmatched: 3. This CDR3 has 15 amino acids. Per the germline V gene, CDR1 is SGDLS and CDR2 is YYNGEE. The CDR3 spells CASSGSSGGTDTQYF. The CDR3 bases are TGTGCCAGCAGCGGCTCTAGCGGGGGCACAGATACGCAGTATTTT.

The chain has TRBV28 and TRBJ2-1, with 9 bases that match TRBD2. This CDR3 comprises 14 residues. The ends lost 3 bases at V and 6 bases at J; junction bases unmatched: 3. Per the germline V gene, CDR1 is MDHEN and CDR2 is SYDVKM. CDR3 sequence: CASSFVTSGNEQFF. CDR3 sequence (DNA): TGTGCCAGCAGTTTTGTGACTAGCGGCAATGAGCAGTTCTTC. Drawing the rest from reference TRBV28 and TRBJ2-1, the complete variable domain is DVKVTQSSRYLVKRTGEKVFLECVQDMDHENMFWYRQDPGLGLRLIYFSYDVKMKEKGDIPEGYSVSREKKERFSLILESASTNQTSMYLCASSFVTSGNEQFFGPGTRLTVL.

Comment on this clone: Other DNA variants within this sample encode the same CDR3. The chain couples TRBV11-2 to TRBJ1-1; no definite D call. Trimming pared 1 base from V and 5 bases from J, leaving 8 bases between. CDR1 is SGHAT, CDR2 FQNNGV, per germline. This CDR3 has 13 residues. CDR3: CASSLARSTEAFF. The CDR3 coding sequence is TGTGCCAGCAGCTTAGCTCGGAGTACTGAAGCTTTCTTT. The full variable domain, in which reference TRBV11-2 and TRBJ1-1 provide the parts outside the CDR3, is EAGVAQSPRYKIIEKRQSVAFWCNPISGHATLYWYQQILGQGPKLLIQFQNNGVVDDSQLPKDRFSAERLKGVDSTLKIQPAKLEDSAVYLCASSLARSTEAFFGQGTRLTVV.

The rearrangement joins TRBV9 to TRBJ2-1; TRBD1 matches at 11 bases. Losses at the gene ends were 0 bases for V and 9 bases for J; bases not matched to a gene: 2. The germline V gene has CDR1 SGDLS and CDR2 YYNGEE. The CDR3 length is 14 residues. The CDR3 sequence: CASSVGGQGVEQFF. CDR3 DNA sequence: TGTGCCAGCAGCGTAGGGGGACAGGGGGTTGAGCAGTTCTTC.

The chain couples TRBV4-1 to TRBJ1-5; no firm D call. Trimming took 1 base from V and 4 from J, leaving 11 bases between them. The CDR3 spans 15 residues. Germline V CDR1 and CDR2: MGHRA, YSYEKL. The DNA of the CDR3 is TGCGCCAGCAGCCAAGCCCAGCAGACAAATCAGCCCCAGCATTTT. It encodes CASSQAQQTNQPQHF.

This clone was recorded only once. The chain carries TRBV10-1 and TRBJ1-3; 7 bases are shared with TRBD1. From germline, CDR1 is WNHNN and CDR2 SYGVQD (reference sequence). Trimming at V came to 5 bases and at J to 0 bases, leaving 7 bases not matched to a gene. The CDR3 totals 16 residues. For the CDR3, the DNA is TGCGCCAGCAGTTATCACACAGGGGTCTCTGGAAACACCATATATTTT. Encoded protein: CASSYHTGVSGNTIYF.

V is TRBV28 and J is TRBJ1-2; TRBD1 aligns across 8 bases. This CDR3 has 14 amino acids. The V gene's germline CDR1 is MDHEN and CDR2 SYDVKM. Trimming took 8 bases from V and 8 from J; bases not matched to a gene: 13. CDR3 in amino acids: CASSTGEFVGGYTF. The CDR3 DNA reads TGTGCCAGCTCGACAGGGGAATTTGTAGGGGGCTACACCTTC.

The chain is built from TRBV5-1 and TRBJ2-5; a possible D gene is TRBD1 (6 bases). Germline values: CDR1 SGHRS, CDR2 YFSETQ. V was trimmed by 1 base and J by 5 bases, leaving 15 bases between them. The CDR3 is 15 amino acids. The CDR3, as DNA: TGCGCCAGCAGCTTGCCAACTAGGGGGTGGGAGACCCAGTACTTC. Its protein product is CASSLPTRGWETQYF.

CDR3 DNA sequence: TGTGCCAGCAGTTACACTAGCGGGAGTGGGGAGCTGTTTTTT. Translation gives CASSYTSGSGELFF. This chain connects TRBV28 to TRBJ2-2, with 11 bases lining up with TRBD2. With V trimmed by 4 bases and J by 8 bases, 3 bases remained unmatched. Germline CDR1 MDHEN, CDR2 SYDVKM. The CDR3 sequence is 14 residues long.